These 3 T cell receptor beta chains came from one sample sequenced in a study of early stage breast cancer tumors (dated by TCRdb to the late 2010s). Library prep was done by the immunoSEQ multiplex PCR assay. Imported from immuneACCESS, the table was reduced by TCRdb to in-frame sequences with V and J called. These copies leave out some clones; in studies compared against another copy, an unresolved V gene accounts for under half, and the cause of the remainder is not known. This sample comprises tens of thousands of clones, approximately 80% of them detected only once. The ten largest clones take up 3% to 3.5% of the sample. The sequencing sample was made of blood. These receptors originate from a person under 45 with breast cancer.

The V call is TRBV6-1, the J call TRBJ2-2, with no clear D. Per the germline V gene, CDR1 is MNHNS and CDR2 is SASEGT. V lost 6 bases, J lost 1 base, and 6 bases lay in between. The CDR3 length is 13 residues. The CDR3 coding sequence is TGTGCCAGCAGAGAACTGAACACCGGGGAGCTGTTTTTT. Amino acid sequence: CASRELNTGELFF.

J is TRBJ1-1 and V is TRBV11-2; 7 bases map to TRBD1. Trimming cost V 1 base and J 13 bases; bases outside gene matches: 6. The CDR3 extends over 12 amino acids. The germline gives CDR1 SGHAT, CDR2 FQNNGV. CDR3 nucleotides: TGTGCCAGCAGCTTAGGGGGACAGTCGGTTTTCTTT. Its protein is CASSLGGQSVFF.

The chain recombines TRBV7-2 with TRBJ1-2; no definite D call. The V end lost 6 bases, the J end lost 8 bases, and 16 bases lay between the germline ends. Germline V lookup: CDR1 SGHTA, CDR2 FQGNSA. The CDR3 is made up of 13 amino acids. CDR3 nucleotide sequence: TGTGCCAGCAGTTCAGACGGAGCCCTAGGCTACACCTTC. Encoded protein: CASSSDGALGYTF.